The 21 T cell receptor beta chains in this list originate from one sample, sequenced in a study of Graves' ophthalmopathy and Graves' hyperthyroidism. RNA transcripts provided the template for amplifying TCR beta CDR3 regions. Investigators did first-round RT-PCR with HTBI primers, then second-round multiplex PCR. MiXCR, applied by TCRdb to the multiplex PCR reads, yields one record per CDR3 protein. The sample holds some 380,000 distinct CDR3 sequences, 15% seen once. Sequencing input: peripheral blood. The source of these receptors is a young woman with stable Graves' hyperthyroidism.

The sample holds many counts of this clonotype. The CDR3 DNA reads TGTGCCAGCAGCTTAGCGCGACAGCCCGGCGAGGCTTTCTTT. Translation: CASSLARQPGEAFF. V is TRBV7-2 and J is TRBJ1-1, with D possibly being TRBD1 (5 bases). The CDR3 totals 14 residues. Germline assignment: CDR1 SGHTA and CDR2 FQGNSA. The V end was cut by 0 bases, the J end by 11 bases, with 16 bases between.

This clonotype was seen only a few times. The rearrangement uses TRBV11-2 and TRBJ2-7; the D gene is possibly TRBD1 (6 bases). CDR1 is SGHAT, CDR2 FQNNGV, per germline. The CDR3 is 17 amino acids. V was trimmed by 4 bases and J by 5 bases, leaving 24 bases between them. The CDR3 sequence: CASSYYARGFGSHEQYF. The CDR3 nucleotides read TGTGCCAGCAGCTACTACGCCAGGGGATTCGGATCTCACGAGCAGTACTTC. The whole variable domain, filled in from reference TRBV11-2 and TRBJ2-7, reads EAGVAQSPRYKIIEKRQSVAFWCNPISGHATLYWYQQILGQGPKLLIQFQNNGVVDDSQLPKDRFSAERLKGVDSTLKIQPAKLEDSAVYLCASSYYARGFGSHEQYFGPGTRLTVT.

This clonotype was observed many times. The gene calls are TRBV6-1 and TRBJ1-1; a weak D match, TRBD1 (6 bases). Germline V lookup: CDR1 MNHNS, CDR2 SASEGT. V lost 5 bases and J lost 0, with 19 bases in between. CDR3 length: 17 residues. CDR3 coding DNA: TGTGCCAGCAGTCGGGGGGTACACACAGGGCTGAACACTGAAGCTTTCTTT. Its translation: CASSRGVHTGLNTEAFF.

This clonotype was counted only a few times. The genes are TRBV4-1 and TRBJ1-2, with TRBD1 identical over 8 bases. Losses at the gene ends were 3 bases for V and 7 bases for J; bases not matched to a gene: 7. This CDR3 is built from 14 residues. From germline, CDR1 is MGHRA and CDR2 YSYEKL. CDR3 amino acids: CASSQQGQGFGYTF. As DNA, the CDR3 is TGCGCCAGCAGCCAGCAAGGACAGGGTTTTGGCTACACCTTC.

The chain joins TRBV27 to TRBJ1-2; the match to TRBD1 covers 7 bases. Germline-derived CDR1 and CDR2 are MNHEY and SMNVEV (reference sequence). The trim removed 8 bases at V and 2 bases at J, leaving 5 bases unmatched. This CDR3 contains 13 residues. The CDR3 spells CASRLTGNYGYTF. The CDR3 nucleotides are TGTGCCAGCCGACTGACAGGGAACTATGGCTACACCTTC.

This clonotype has at least ten counts. This CDR3 is CASSFGTEQETQYF. The CDR3 DNA is TGTGCCAGCAGCTTCGGGACAGAACAAGAGACCCAGTACTTC. The J gene is TRBJ2-5, the V gene TRBV11-1; TRBD1 matches at 7 bases. CDR1 and CDR2 from the germline V gene are SGHAT and FQDESV (reference sequence). V shed 3 bases and J 2 bases; nucleotides not matched to a gene: 3. The CDR3 runs 14 residues.

There are many counts of this clonotype. The chain uses TRBV6-1 and TRBJ1-3; 8 bases agree with TRBD1. Trimming took 4 bases from V and 0 from J; bases not matched to a gene: 8. The CDR3 contains 17 residues. Germline values: CDR1 MNHNS, CDR2 SASEGT. CDR3 nucleotide sequence: TGTGCCAGCAGTGCTTGGACAGGGCGCTACTCTGGAAACACCATATATTTT. Encoded protein: CASSAWTGRYSGNTIYF.

This clonotype came up many times. In DNA, the CDR3 is TGTGCCAGTAGTAGGCGGGACGGAAATAGCAATCAGCCCCAGCATTTT. As protein: CASSRRDGNSNQPQHF. The chain joins TRBV19 to TRBJ1-5; possibly TRBD1 for D (5 bases). CDR1 LNHDA and CDR2 SQIVND come from the germline V gene (reference sequence). The ends were cut back, 4 bases at V and 0 bases at J, with 13 bases in the middle. There are 16 residues in the CDR3.

The chain uses TRBV7-2 and TRBJ2-5; D is ambiguous. V was pared by 0 bases and J by 5 bases, with 13 bases between. This CDR3 is 15 amino acids long. Germline CDR1 reads SGHTA; CDR2 reads FQGNSA. The CDR3 sequence: CASSLARWPPETQYF. In nucleotides, the CDR3 is TGTGCCAGCAGCTTAGCCCGGTGGCCGCCGGAGACCCAGTACTTC.

The rearrangement joins TRBV27 to TRBJ1-5, with D unclear. This CDR3 has 14 amino acids. Trimming removed 3 bases at V and 3 bases at J, with 9 bases between. CDR1 and CDR2 (germline): MNHEY, SMNVEV (reference sequence). Written as DNA, the CDR3 is TGTGCCAGCAGTTTCGGCAATAACAATCAGCCCCAGCATTTT. This encodes CASSFGNNNQPQHF.

This clonotype was detected many times. The chain combines TRBV15 with TRBJ1-2, with D uncertain. CDR1 and CDR2 from the germline V gene are LNHNV and YYDKDF (reference sequence). This CDR3 comprises 15 residues. Trimming took 0 bases from V and 5 from J, leaving 13 bases between them. CDR3 bases: TGTGCCACCAGCAGAGATGGCAGTTCTGTGTATGGCTACACCTTC. The encoded protein is CATSRDGSSVYGYTF.

V and J are TRBV6-5 and TRBJ2-3; D is ambiguous. Germline assignment: CDR1 MNHEY and CDR2 SVGAGI. V was shortened by 3 bases and J by 2 bases, with 9 bases between the two germline ends. This CDR3 comprises 14 residues. In DNA, the CDR3 is TGTGCCAGCAGTTATCAGCAGCCCACAGATACGCAGTATTTT. This gives the protein CASSYQQPTDTQYF.

This clonotype was recorded many times. The chain employs TRBV6-5 and TRBJ1-1, with D maybe TRBD1 (5 bases). Per the germline V gene, CDR1 is MNHEY and CDR2 is SVGAGI. The CDR3 length is 14 residues. V was pared by 6 bases and J by 1 base, with 12 bases between. CDR3 sequence (DNA): TGTGCCAGCAGCTATACGGGACCGAACACTGAAGCTTTCTTT. It codes for CASSYTGPNTEAFF.

At least ten counts were recorded for this clonotype. The V gene is TRBV7-2, the J gene TRBJ1-6; tentatively, D is TRBD1 (6 bases). Germline CDR1 SGHTA, CDR2 FQGNSA. The CDR3 length is 15 residues. Trimming took off 0 bases at V and 9 bases at J, with 12 bases between the two ends. Here the CDR3 DNA reads TGTGCCAGCAGCTTAGCGATGACAGGTACTTCACCCCTCCACTTT. Amino acid sequence: CASSLAMTGTSPLHF.

This clonotype has at least ten counts. The rearrangement links TRBV6-2 or TRBV6-3 to TRBJ2-7; no firm D call. The germline V gene encodes CDR1 MNHEY and CDR2 SVGEGT. The CDR3 extends over 15 amino acids. Trimming shortened V by 1 base and J by 2 bases, and 12 bases separated the two germline ends. CDR3 amino acids: CASSYWQAPTYEQYF. CDR3 sequence (DNA): TGTGCCAGCAGTTACTGGCAGGCTCCAACCTACGAGCAGTACTTC.

The sample holds many counts of this clonotype. V usage is TRBV15 and J usage is TRBJ2-2; perhaps TRBD2 as D (8 bases). The CDR3 totals 16 residues. Germline CDR1 and CDR2: LNHNV and YYDKDF (reference sequence). The V gene lost 5 bases and the J gene lost 5 bases, with 18 bases spanning the gap. The CDR3 loop reads CATSQGGTRGTGELFF. CDR3 bases: TGTGCCACCAGCCAGGGGGGGACTAGGGGGACCGGGGAGCTGTTTTTT.

As for this clonotype: A clone one base away is much larger, so this may be a read error. The CDR3 end shows no conserved phenylalanine or tryptophan, and so a read error is likely. The V and J genes are TRBV29-1 and TRBJ1-1, with unresolved D. There are 13 residues in the CDR3. Germline CDR1 and CDR2: SQVTM and ANQGSEA. The germline V and J ends were trimmed by 7 bases and 4 bases, with 16 bases remaining between them. This CDR3 reads CSGWRGFGTEAFC. In DNA form, the CDR3 reads TGCAGCGGCTGGCGGGGATTTGGCACTGAAGCTTTCTGT.

The genes are TRBV6-2 or TRBV6-3 and TRBJ1-6; 7 nucleotides agree with TRBD1. V dropped 7 bases and J dropped 8; count of bases not matched to a gene: 17. Per the germline V gene, CDR1 is MNHEY and CDR2 is SVGEGT. The CDR3 runs to 17 residues. CDR3 residues: CASKGPPKGALDSPLHF. Written as DNA, the CDR3 is TGTGCCAGCAAAGGCCCCCCCAAGGGGGCCTTGGATTCACCCCTCCACTTT.

This clonotype was seen at least ten times. The CDR3 reads CASSSGYNSPLHF. In DNA, the CDR3 is TGTGCCAGCAGCTCAGGGTATAATTCACCCCTCCACTTT. The chain recombines TRBV11-2 with TRBJ1-6, with D tentatively TRBD1 (5 bases). Trimming left V 4 bases short and J 4 bases short, with 5 bases between. This CDR3 spans 13 amino acids. The V gene's germline CDR1 is SGHAT and CDR2 FQNNGV.

As regards this clonotype: The CDR3 end shows no conserved phenylalanine or tryptophan, and so a read error is likely. No DNA is shown, since the ends of the CDR3 on it are uncertain; the CDR3 is the one TCRdb lists. This chain joins TRBV6-5 and TRBJ2-2. Germline CDR1 reads MNHEY; CDR2 reads SVGAGI. The CDR3 is 12 residues long, ends included. CDR3 loop: CASSYSGGELCL.

V is TRBV3-1 and J is TRBJ1-1, with D perhaps TRBD1 (6 bases). V was cut by 3 bases and J by 7 bases, with 15 bases left in between. Germline CDR1 reads LGHDT; CDR2 reads YNNKEL (reference sequence). The length of the CDR3 is 14 residues. CDR3 sequence reads: CASSQNRERLEAFF. In DNA form, the CDR3 reads TGTGCCAGCAGCCAGAACAGGGAGAGGCTTGAAGCTTTCTTT.